This entry lists 27 T cell receptor beta chains sequenced from one sample in a study of cytomegalovirus exposure and HLA in healthy donors. 60 Vbeta and 13 Jbeta primers were used in PCR. TCRdb keeps only in-frame clones here, not all; method: immunoSEQ multiplex PCR. This sample has 70,000 to 90,000 clones, with 50% to 80% found just once. Sequencing used PBMCs. Every receptor here comes from a middle-aged man in good health and CMV-seropositive.

The J gene is TRBJ1-3, the V gene TRBV29-1; no clear D gene. Germline CDR1 reads SQVTM; CDR2 reads ANQGSEA. V was trimmed by 3 bases and J by 5 bases, leaving 14 bases between them. This CDR3 has 14 amino acids. The CDR3 reads CSVDSSGNRNTIYF. CDR3 coding DNA: TGCAGCGTTGATAGTTCCGGGAATAGAAACACCATATATTTT.

This chain joins TRBV2 and TRBJ2-1, with TRBD1 matching over 7 bases. The CDR3 has 15 residues. The J segment lost 4 bases and the V segment lost 6 bases, leaving 9 bases of the junction unmatched. Germline V gene data show CDR1 as SNHLY and CDR2 as FYNNEI. CDR3 region: CASRSGTALYNEQFF. Here the CDR3 DNA reads TGTGCCAGCAGGTCAGGGACAGCTCTTTACAATGAGCAGTTCTTC. Full variable domain (remainder filled in from reference TRBV2 and TRBJ2-1): EPEVTQTPSHQVTQMGQEVILRCVPISNHLYFYWYRQILGQKVEFLVSFYNNEISEKSEIFDDQFSVERPDGSNFTLKIRSTKLEDSAMYFCASRSGTALYNEQFFGPGTRLTVL.

This rearrangement joins TRBV30 to TRBJ2-5; a weak D match, TRBD1 (5 bases). V was trimmed by 2 bases and J by 5 bases, leaving 9 bases between them. Per germline, CDR1 GTSNPN and CDR2 SVGIG (reference sequence). The CDR3 is made up of 12 amino acids. This CDR3 reads CAWSLGRETQYF. DNA for the CDR3: TGTGCCTGGAGTCTGGGGCGTGAGACCCAGTACTTC.

The table lists this clone with a few counts. The chain joins TRBV19 to TRBJ1-2; 7 bases map to TRBD1. The CDR3 sequence is 15 residues long. Unmatched junction bases numbered 11, after V lost 6 bases and J lost 4 bases. From germline, CDR1 is LNHDA and CDR2 SQIVND (reference sequence). The CDR3 region is CASSKGRQGGYGYTF. In DNA form, the CDR3 reads TGTGCCAGTAGCAAAGGAAGACAGGGAGGCTATGGCTACACCTTC.

This clone has just a few counts. The same CDR3 can be traced to other DNA sequences in this sample. The chain has TRBV11-3 and TRBJ2-7; weak D call: TRBD2 (7 bases). Germline-derived CDR1 and CDR2 are SGHNT and YENEEA. The CDR3 is 15 residues long. The V end lost 6 bases, the J end lost 2 bases, and 17 bases lay between the germline ends. CDR3 region: CASSQRGRAAYEQYF. The CDR3 nucleotides are TGTGCCAGCAGTCAGAGGGGGAGGGCGGCCTACGAGCAGTACTTC.

The chain uses TRBV9 and TRBJ2-3; D is uncertain. Trimming stripped 2 bases from V and 5 bases from J, with 9 bases between. Germline CDR1 is SGDLS and CDR2 is YYNGEE. The CDR3 has 13 amino acids. The CDR3: CASSVQRGDTQYF. In DNA form, the CDR3 reads TGTGCCAGCAGCGTCCAGCGAGGAGATACGCAGTATTTT.

The V and J genes are TRBV6-1 and TRBJ2-7, with D possibly matching TRBD1 (6 bases). The CDR3 is 14 residues long. The ends were cut back, 3 bases at V and 3 bases at J, with 12 bases in the middle. Germline CDR1 is MNHNS and CDR2 is SASEGT. CDR3 protein: CASSDGDIDYEQYF. As DNA, the CDR3 is TGTGCCAGCAGTGACGGGGACATAGACTACGAGCAGTACTTC.

The gene calls are TRBV6-5 and TRBJ1-5; maybe TRBD1 (5 bases). CDR1 and CDR2 (germline): MNHEY, SVGAGI. The CDR3 extends over 13 amino acids. V shed 2 bases and J shed 4 bases, with 6 bases lying between them. The CDR3 protein is CASSYGANQPQHF. The CDR3 region has the DNA TGTGCCAGCAGTTACGGGGCAAATCAGCCCCAGCATTTT.

V is TRBV10-3 and J is TRBJ1-1; no clear D. This CDR3 is 13 amino acids long. V was cut by 8 bases and J by 1 base, with 11 bases left in between. The germline CDR1 and CDR2 sequences are ENHRY and SYGVKD. The CDR3 coding sequence is TGTGCCATCGCAGGAGGGCCGAACACTGAAGCTTTCTTT. It is translated as CAIAGGPNTEAFF.

V usage is TRBV30 and J usage is TRBJ1-6; no clear D. Germline CDR1 GTSNPN, CDR2 SVGIG (reference sequence). V gave up 3 bases and J gave up 9 bases, with 15 bases separating them. CDR3 length: 14 amino acids. CDR3: CAWRRRGLSSPLHF. In DNA, the CDR3 is TGTGCCTGGAGACGAAGAGGGTTGAGTTCACCCCTCCACTTT. The whole variable domain, remainder taken from reference TRBV30 and TRBJ1-6, is SQTIHQWPATLVQPVGSPLSLECTVEGTSNPNLYWYRQAAGRGLQLLFYSVGIGQISSEVPQNLSASRPQDRQFILSSKKLLLSDSGFYLCAWRRRGLSSPLHFGNGTRLTVT.

The V and J genes are TRBV7-9 and TRBJ2-1; the D gene is possibly TRBD2 (6 bases). V lost 9 bases and J lost 5, with 17 bases in between. The CDR3 sequence is 14 residues long. CDR1 is SEHNR and CDR2 is FQNEAQ in the germline V gene (reference sequence). In nucleotides, the CDR3 is TGTGCCAGTTCCGCGGGACTGCTAAACAATGAGCAGTTCTTC. It specifies CASSAGLLNNEQFF.

This clone appeared once. The V and J genes are TRBV25-1 and TRBJ2-3; 9 nucleotides align to TRBD1. The trim removed 1 base at V and 5 bases at J, leaving 4 bases unmatched. Germline CDR1 MGHDK, CDR2 SYGVNS. The CDR3 is made up of 15 amino acids. Here the CDR3 reads CASSESDRGEDTQYF. The CDR3 DNA follows: TGTGCCAGCAGTGAATCGGACAGGGGAGAAGATACGCAGTATTTT.

This clone was seen more than once but under ten times. The J gene is TRBJ2-1, the V gene TRBV20-1; weak D call: TRBD2 (5 bases). CDR1 DFQATT and CDR2 SNEGSKA come from the germline V gene (reference sequence). The V and J ends lost 5 bases and 11 bases respectively, with 13 bases between them. The CDR3 is 11 residues long. CDR3 in amino acids: CSALLTTKQFF. For the CDR3, the DNA is TGCAGTGCTCTCCTGACTACCAAGCAGTTCTTC.

This chain connects TRBV20-1 to TRBJ2-1, with TRBD2 as a possible D gene (6 bases). This CDR3 spans 11 amino acids. CDR1 DFQATT and CDR2 SNEGSKA come from the germline V gene (reference sequence). The CDR3 bases are TGCAGCGTGTGGGGGGTAAATGAGCAGTTCTTC. It translates to CSVWGVNEQFF.

This clone was counted once. The chain couples TRBV10-3 to TRBJ1-1; TRBD1 is a possible D gene (6 bases). The CDR3 contains 13 residues. CDR1 and CDR2 (germline): ENHRY, SYGVKD. V gave up 9 bases and J gave up 2 bases, with 13 bases separating them. This CDR3 is CAMGGPLNTEAFF. In nucleotides, the CDR3 is TGTGCCATGGGGGGGCCCCTCAACACTGAAGCTTTCTTT.

The chain combines TRBV21-1 with TRBJ1-4; the table's D call, TRBD1, was not checked against the DNA. TRBV21-1 is annotated as a pseudogene. The CDR3 length is 14 residues. This chain's CDR3 is CASSLRTGFEKLFF. CDR3 DNA sequence: TGTGCCAGCAGCTTACGGACAGGATTTGAAAAACTGTTTTTT.

The gene calls are TRBV7-9 and TRBJ1-1, with D uncertain. This CDR3 spans 12 amino acids. V gave up 6 bases and J gave up 8 bases, with 13 bases separating them. Germline lookup yields CDR1 SEHNR and CDR2 FQNEAQ (reference sequence). The CDR3 bases are TGTGCCAGCAGTGTTTCCACCAGAGAAGCTTTCTTT. Translated: CASSVSTREAFF.

The chain is built from TRBV7-2 and TRBJ2-7, with D tentatively TRBD1 (6 bases). This CDR3 region has 16 residues. Germline values: CDR1 SGHTA, CDR2 FQGNSA. Between the trimmed V and J ends, which lost 3 bases and 0 bases, there was a span of 15 bases. The CDR3 region is CASSLAPSRGSYEQYF. The CDR3 DNA follows: TGTGCCAGCAGCTTGGCCCCCAGCAGGGGCTCCTACGAGCAGTACTTC.

The chain couples TRBV11-2 to TRBJ1-3, with D possibly matching TRBD1 (6 bases). Germline values: CDR1 SGHAT, CDR2 FQNNGV. The length of the CDR3 is 14 residues. The V end lost 3 bases, the J end lost 3 bases, and 9 bases lay between the germline ends. CDR3 sequence (DNA): TGTGCCAGCAGCTTCACAGGGCGTGGAAACACCATATATTTT. This sequence encodes CASSFTGRGNTIYF.

This sequence joins TRBV5-6 and TRBJ2-1; D may be TRBD1 (6 bases). This CDR3 is built from 13 residues. From germline, CDR1 is SGHDT and CDR2 YYEEEE. The germline V and J ends were trimmed by 4 bases and 3 bases, with 8 bases remaining between them. As DNA, the CDR3 is TGTGCCAGCAGCCTGGACAGCTACAATGAGCAGTTCTTC. The encoded protein is CASSLDSYNEQFF.

This clone showed up just a few times. The rearrangement uses TRBV5-8 and TRBJ2-5; the match to TRBD2 covers 9 bases. V trimming: 4 bases; J trimming: 1 base; junction bases outside the gene matches: 5. The germline V gene has CDR1 SGHTS and CDR2 YDEGEE. There are 15 residues in the CDR3. CDR3 nucleotides: TGTGCCAGCAGCCAAGCGGGGGGTATCCAAGAGACCCAGTACTTC. Protein: CASSQAGGIQETQYF.

This clone was detected a few times. The gene calls are TRBV4-2 and TRBJ2-2, with 9 bases that match TRBD2. The V and J ends lost 1 base and 1 base, in that order; junction bases with no gene match: 4. The CDR3 loop spans 17 amino acids. The germline CDR1 and CDR2 sequences are LGHNA and YNFKEQ. CDR3 DNA sequence: TGTGCCAGCAGCCAAGGGCGGGGGGGCCTGAACACCGGGGAGCTGTTTTTT. It yields the protein CASSQGRGGLNTGELFF.

This clone was detected only a few times. The chain couples TRBV5-1 to TRBJ2-5; 9 nucleotides line up with TRBD2. The ends lost 4 bases at V and 4 bases at J; junction bases unmatched: 8. The germline CDR1 and CDR2 sequences are SGHRS and YFSETQ. This CDR3 is 15 amino acids long. CDR3: CASSPSGGGAETQYF. CDR3 DNA sequence: TGCGCCAGCAGCCCCTCGGGCGGGGGGGCAGAGACCCAGTACTTC.

V and J are TRBV10-3 and TRBJ2-3; TRBD2 matches 14 bases. This CDR3 region has 18 residues. The V and J ends lost 6 bases and 5 bases, in that order; junction bases with no gene match: 13. Germline values: CDR1 ENHRY, CDR2 SYGVKD. For the CDR3, the DNA is TGTGCCATCAGAGGAATACCTGGACTAGCGGGGGGTGGAGATACGCAGTATTTT. It translates to CAIRGIPGLAGGGDTQYF.

This clone was detected only a few times. This sequence joins TRBV30 and TRBJ2-5; 7 nucleotides match TRBD1. Per the germline V gene, CDR1 is GTSNPN and CDR2 is SVGIG (reference sequence). CDR3 length equals 19 residues. V dropped 2 bases and J dropped 11; count of bases not matched to a gene: 29. CDR3 amino acids: CAWSSHRSTGKVTFAEQYF. CDR3 coding DNA: TGTGCCTGGAGTTCGCACCGATCGACAGGGAAGGTAACATTCGCGGAGCAGTACTTC.

The chain has TRBV5-1 and TRBJ2-3, with TRBD2 as a possible D gene (6 bases). CDR3 size: 12 residues. Germline assignment: CDR1 SGHRS and CDR2 YFSETQ. V shed 8 bases and J shed 4 bases, with 11 bases lying between them. Here the CDR3 reads CASSPGADTQYF. The CDR3, as DNA: TGCGCCAGTAGCCCGGGGGCAGATACGCAGTATTTT.

The chain is built from TRBV7-2 and TRBJ1-2, with D uncertain. V lost 5 bases and J lost 8, with 18 bases in between. The germline CDR1 and CDR2 sequences are SGHTA and FQGNSA. The CDR3 is made up of 14 amino acids. DNA of the CDR3: TGTGCCAGCAGCCTGCGGATCTCCTATGCGGGCTACACCTTC. The encoded protein is CASSLRISYAGYTF. Filled out from reference TRBV7-2 and TRBJ1-2, the complete variable domain reads GAGVSQSPSNKVTEKGKDVELRCDPISGHTALYWYRQSLGQGLEFLIYFQGNSAPDKSGLPSDRFSAERTGGSVSTLTIQRTQQEDSAVYLCASSLRISYAGYTFGSGTRLTVV.